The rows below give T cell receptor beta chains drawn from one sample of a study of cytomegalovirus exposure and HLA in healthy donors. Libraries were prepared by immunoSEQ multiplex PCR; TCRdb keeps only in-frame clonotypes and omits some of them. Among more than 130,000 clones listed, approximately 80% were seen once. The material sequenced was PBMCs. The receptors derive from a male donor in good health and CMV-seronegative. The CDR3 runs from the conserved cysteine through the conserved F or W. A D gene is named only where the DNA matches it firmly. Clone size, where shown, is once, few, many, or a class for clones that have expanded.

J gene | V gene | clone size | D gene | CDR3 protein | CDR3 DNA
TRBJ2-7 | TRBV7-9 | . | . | CASSLDSYGEQYF | TGTGCCAGCAGCCTTGACAGTTATGGGGAGCAGTACTTC
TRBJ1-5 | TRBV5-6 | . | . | CASSAEQGNQPQHF | TGTGCCAGCAGCGCTGAGCAGGGGAATCAGCCCCAGCATTTT
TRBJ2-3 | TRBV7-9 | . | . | CASSLHQRGTDTQYF | TGTGCCAGCAGTTTACACCAACGCGGCACAGATACGCAGTATTTT
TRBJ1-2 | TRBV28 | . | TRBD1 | CASSPPYRGEDGYTF | TGTGCCAGCAGTCCCCCTTACAGGGGAGAGGATGGCTACACCTTC
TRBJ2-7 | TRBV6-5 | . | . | CASSYGRRASYEQYF | TGTGCCAGCAGTTACGGTCGCAGGGCGTCCTACGAGCAGTACTTC
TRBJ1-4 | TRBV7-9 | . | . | CASSFQQEKLFF | TGTGCCAGCAGCTTTCAACAGGAAAAACTGTTTTTT
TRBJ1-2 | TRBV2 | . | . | CASSQGNYGYTF | TGTGCCAGCAGCCAGGGGAACTATGGCTACACCTTC
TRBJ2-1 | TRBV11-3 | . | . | CASSLEPESSEQFF | TGTGCCAGCAGCTTAGAACCGGAGAGTAGTGAGCAGTTCTTC
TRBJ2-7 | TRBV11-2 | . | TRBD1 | CASSLDQGVRFYEQYF | TGTGCCAGCAGCTTAGATCAGGGGGTTAGGTTCTACGAGCAGTACTTC
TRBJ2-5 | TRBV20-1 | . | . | CSARVALTQYF | TGCAGTGCTAGGGTGGCTTTGACCCAGTACTTC
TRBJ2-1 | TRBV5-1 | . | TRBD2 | CASSDPSGDYNEQFF | TGCGCCAGCAGCGACCCTAGCGGGGATTACAATGAGCAGTTCTTC
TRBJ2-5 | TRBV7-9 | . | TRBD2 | CASSHNKGAGYQETQYF | TGTGCCAGCAGTCACAATAAGGGAGCGGGGTACCAAGAGACCCAGTACTTC
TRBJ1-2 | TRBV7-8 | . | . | CASSLGGPYGYTF | TGTGCCAGCAGCTTAGGGGGGCCCTATGGCTACACCTTC
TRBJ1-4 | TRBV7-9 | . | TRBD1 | CATTTGTGVEKLFF | TGTGCCACTACCACCGGGACAGGGGTTGAAAAACTGTTTTTT
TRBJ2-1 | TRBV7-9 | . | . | CASSPWGGGYSSYNEQFF | TGTGCCAGCAGCCCCTGGGGCGGGGGCTATAGCTCCTACAATGAGCAGTTCTTC
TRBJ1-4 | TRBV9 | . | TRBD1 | CASSAGTGREKLFF | TGTGCCAGCAGCGCCGGGACAGGGAGAGAAAAACTGTTTTTT
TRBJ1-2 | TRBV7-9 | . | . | CASSLFQGYGYTF | TGTGCCAGCAGCTTATTTCAGGGCTATGGCTACACCTTC
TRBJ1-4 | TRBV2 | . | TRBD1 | CASSRQGRTNEKLFF | TGTGCCAGCAGTCGACAGGGGCGTACTAATGAAAAACTGTTTTTT
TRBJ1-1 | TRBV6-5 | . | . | CASSPKGRSAFF | TGTGCCAGCAGCCCCAAGGGGCGGTCGGCTTTCTTT
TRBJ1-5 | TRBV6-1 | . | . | CASRESGDQPQHF | TGTGCCAGCAGGGAGTCCGGGGATCAGCCCCAGCATTTT
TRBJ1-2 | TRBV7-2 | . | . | CASSTGLTSYTF | TGTGCCAGCAGCACGGGACTTACTAGCTACACCTTC
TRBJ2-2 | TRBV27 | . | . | CASSFLTGPTPAGELFF | TGTGCCAGCAGTTTCCTGACAGGACCAACTCCAGCCGGGGAGCTGTTTTTT
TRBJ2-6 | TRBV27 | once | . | CASSLYSGANVLTF | TGTGCCAGCAGTCTCTACTCTGGGGCCAACGTCCTGACTTTC
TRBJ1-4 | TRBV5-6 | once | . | CASSLRTVSTNEKLFF | TGTGCCAGCAGCTTGCGAACAGTTTCAACTAATGAAAAACTGTTTTTT
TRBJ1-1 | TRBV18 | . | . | CASSPSQATEAFF | TGTGCCAGCTCACCCTCCCAGGCTACCGAAGCTTTCTTT
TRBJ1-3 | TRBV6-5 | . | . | CASSWTAKGGNTIYF | TGTGCCAGCAGCTGGACTGCTAAGGGTGGAAACACCATATATTTT
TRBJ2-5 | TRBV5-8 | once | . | CASSLRREETQYF | TGTGCCAGCAGCCTGAGACGGGAAGAGACCCAGTACTTC
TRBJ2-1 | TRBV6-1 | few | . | CASSGVSPSAYRQFF | TGTGCCAGCAGTGGAGTCTCCCCCTCAGCATACAGGCAGTTCTTC
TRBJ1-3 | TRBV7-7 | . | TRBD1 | CASSKTGSGNTIYF | TGTGCTAGCAGCAAGACAGGGTCCGGAAACACCATATATTTT
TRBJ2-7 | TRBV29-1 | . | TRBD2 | CSVDFTGGYEQYF | TGCAGCGTTGATTTTACGGGGGGGTACGAGCAGTACTTC
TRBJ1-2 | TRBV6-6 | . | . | CASMVEYGYTF | TGTGCCAGCATGGTAGAATATGGCTACACCTTC
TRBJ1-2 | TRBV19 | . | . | CASSPTVTYGYTF | TGTGCCAGTAGTCCCACAGTAACCTATGGCTACACCTTC
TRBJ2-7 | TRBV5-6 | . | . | CASSFNYEQYF | TGTGCCAGCAGCTTCAACTACGAGCAGTACTTC